This T cell receptor beta chain was retrieved from a study of T cells in Graves' hyperthyroidism and ophthalmopathy. Diagnoses were established using clinical symptoms, serum thyroxine and TRAb, thyroid ultrasound and orbital computed tomography. Regarding this clonotype: The antigen is undetermined.

Looked up from germline, CDR1 is SNHLY and CDR2 is FYNNEI. The ends lost 3 bases at V and 5 bases at J; junction bases unmatched: 5. This CDR3 is 15 amino acids long. Overall study findings and caveats: Classification by a 13 V-J model distinguished ophthalmopathy from stable hyperthyroidism. Most clonotypes that expanded in the thyroid above 0.001 also showed up in blood. Progression to ophthalmopathy was predicted a median of 6.5 months early.

TCR beta CDR3 sequences were amplified from RNA transcripts. HTBI primers were employed in a first-round RT-PCR of the TCR CDR3. TCRdb itself ran the multiplex PCR reads through MiXCR, one entry per CDR3 protein. The data contain more than 500,000 distinct CDR3 sequences, 35% to 50% of them seen just once; the ten biggest clones take up 44%. Sequenced input: peripheral blood or thyroid tissue (not recorded which). V gene TRBV2 combines with J gene TRBJ2-5; 11 nucleotides align to TRBD2. The clonotype comes from an adult woman with Graves' disease, either hyperthyroidism or ophthalmopathy (not recorded which). The CDR3 nucleotides are TGTGCCAGCAGTGATAGCGGGAGGGCAGCCGAGACCCAGTACTTC. Translating gives CASSDSGRAAETQYF.